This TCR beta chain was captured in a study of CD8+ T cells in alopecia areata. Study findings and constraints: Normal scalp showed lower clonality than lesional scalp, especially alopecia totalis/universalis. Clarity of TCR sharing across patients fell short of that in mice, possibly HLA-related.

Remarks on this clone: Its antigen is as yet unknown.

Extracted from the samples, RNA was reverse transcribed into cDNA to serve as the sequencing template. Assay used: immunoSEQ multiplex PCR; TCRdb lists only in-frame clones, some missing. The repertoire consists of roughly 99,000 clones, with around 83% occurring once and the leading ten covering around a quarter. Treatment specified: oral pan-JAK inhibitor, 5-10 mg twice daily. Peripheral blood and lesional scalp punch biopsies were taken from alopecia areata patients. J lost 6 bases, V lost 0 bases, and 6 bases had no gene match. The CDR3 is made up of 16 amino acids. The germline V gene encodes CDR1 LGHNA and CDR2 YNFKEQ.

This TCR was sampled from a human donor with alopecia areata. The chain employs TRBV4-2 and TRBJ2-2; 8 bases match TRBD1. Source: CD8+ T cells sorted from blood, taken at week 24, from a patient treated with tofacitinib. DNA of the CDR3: TGTGCCAGCAGCCAAGATAGAGGACAGGGATCCGGGGAGCTGTTTTTT. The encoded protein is CASSQDRGQGSGELFF.